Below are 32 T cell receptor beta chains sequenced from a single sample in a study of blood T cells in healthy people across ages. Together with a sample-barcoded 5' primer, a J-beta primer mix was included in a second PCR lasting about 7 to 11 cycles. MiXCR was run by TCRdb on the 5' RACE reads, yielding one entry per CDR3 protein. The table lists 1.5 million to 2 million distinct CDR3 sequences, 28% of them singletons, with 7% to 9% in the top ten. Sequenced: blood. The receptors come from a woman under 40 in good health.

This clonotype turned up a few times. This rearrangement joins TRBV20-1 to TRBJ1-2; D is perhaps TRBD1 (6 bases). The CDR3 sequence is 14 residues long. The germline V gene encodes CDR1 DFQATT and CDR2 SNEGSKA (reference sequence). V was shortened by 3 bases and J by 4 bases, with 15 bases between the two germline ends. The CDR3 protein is CSARDQGHFYGYTF. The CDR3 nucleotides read TGCAGTGCTAGGGACCAGGGACATTTCTATGGCTACACCTTC.

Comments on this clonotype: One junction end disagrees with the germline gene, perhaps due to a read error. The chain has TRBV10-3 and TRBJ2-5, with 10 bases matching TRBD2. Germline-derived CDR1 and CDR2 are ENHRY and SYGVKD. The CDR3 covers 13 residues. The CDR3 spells CTISGLAEETQYF. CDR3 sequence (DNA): TGTACCATCAGCGGACTAGCGGAAGAGACCCAGTACTTC.

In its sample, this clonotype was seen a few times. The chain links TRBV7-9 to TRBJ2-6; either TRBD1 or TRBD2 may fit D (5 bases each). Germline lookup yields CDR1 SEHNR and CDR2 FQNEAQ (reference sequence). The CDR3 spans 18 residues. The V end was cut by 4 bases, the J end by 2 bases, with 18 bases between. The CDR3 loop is CASSSNWDGMTGANVLTF. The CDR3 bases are TGTGCCAGCAGCTCAAATTGGGACGGAATGACTGGGGCCAACGTCCTGACTTTC.

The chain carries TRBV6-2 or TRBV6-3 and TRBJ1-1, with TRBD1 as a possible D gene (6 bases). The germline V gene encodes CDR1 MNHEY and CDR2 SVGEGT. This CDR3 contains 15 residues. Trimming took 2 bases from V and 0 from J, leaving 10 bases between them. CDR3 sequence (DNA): TGTGCCAGCAGTTACGGGGGCGCGGTGAACACTGAAGCTTTCTTT. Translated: CASSYGGAVNTEAFF.

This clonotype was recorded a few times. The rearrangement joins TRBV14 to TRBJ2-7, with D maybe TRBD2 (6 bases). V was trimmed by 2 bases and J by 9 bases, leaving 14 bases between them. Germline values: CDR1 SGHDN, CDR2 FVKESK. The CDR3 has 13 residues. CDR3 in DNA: TGTGCCAGCAGCCAAACCAGCGGGTTGGTGCAGTACTTC. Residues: CASSQTSGLVQYF. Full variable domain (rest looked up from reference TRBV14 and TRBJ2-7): EAGVTQFPSHSVIEKGQTVTLRCDPISGHDNLYWYRRVMGKEIKFLLHFVKESKQDESGMPNNRFLAERTGGTYSTLKVQPAELEDSGVYFCASSQTSGLVQYFGPGTRLTVT.

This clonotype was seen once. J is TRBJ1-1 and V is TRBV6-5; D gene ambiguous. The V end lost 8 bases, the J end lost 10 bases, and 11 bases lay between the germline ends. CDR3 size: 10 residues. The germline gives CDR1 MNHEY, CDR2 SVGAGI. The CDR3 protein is CASGLGIAFF. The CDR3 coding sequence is TGTGCCAGCGGTTTAGGTATAGCTTTCTTT.

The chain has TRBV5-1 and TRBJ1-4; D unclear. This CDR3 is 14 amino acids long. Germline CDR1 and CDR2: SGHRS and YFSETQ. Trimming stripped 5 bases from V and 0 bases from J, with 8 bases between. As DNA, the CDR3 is TGCGCCAGCAGAGACGCCGCAACTAATGAAAAACTGTTTTTT. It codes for CASRDAATNEKLFF.

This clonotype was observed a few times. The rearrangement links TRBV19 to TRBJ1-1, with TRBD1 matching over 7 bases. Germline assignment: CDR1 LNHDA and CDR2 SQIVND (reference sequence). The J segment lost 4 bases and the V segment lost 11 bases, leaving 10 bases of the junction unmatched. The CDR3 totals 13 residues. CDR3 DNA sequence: TGTGCCTCAAACAGGGGTCGGGGCACTGAAGCTTTCTTT. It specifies CASNRGRGTEAFF. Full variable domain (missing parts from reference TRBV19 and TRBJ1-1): DGGITQSPKYLFRKEGQNVTLSCEQNLNHDAMYWYRQDPGQGLRLIYYSQIVNDFQKGDIAEGYSVSREKKESFPLTVTSAQKNPTAFYLCASNRGRGTEAFFGQGTRLTVV.

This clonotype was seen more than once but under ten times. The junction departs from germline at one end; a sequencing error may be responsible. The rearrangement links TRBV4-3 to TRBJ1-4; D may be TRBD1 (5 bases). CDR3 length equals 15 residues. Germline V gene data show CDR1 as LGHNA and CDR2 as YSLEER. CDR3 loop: CASSQDQGTNEKRFF. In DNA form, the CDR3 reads TGCGCCAGCAGCCAAGACCAGGGTACTAATGAAAAACGGTTTTTT.

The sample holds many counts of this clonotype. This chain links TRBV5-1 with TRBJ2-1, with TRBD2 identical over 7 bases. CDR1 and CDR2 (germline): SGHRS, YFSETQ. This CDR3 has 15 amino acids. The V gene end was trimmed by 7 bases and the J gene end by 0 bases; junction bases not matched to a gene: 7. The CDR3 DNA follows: TGCGCCAGCGGGGGGGGAAGGAGCTCCTACAATGAGCAGTTCTTC. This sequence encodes CASGGGRSSYNEQFF.

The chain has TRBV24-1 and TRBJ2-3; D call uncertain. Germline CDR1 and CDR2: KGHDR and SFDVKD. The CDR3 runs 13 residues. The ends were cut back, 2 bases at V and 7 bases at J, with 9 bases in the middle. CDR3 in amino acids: CATSDSIRNTQYF. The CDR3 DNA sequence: TGTGCCACCAGTGATTCAATACGCAATACGCAGTATTTT.

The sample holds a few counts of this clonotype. CDR3 DNA: TGTGCCAGCACCCGACGGGGGAAATGGGATGGCTACACCTTC. Amino acids: CASTRRGKWDGYTF. The rearrangement uses TRBV12-3 or TRBV12-4 and TRBJ1-2; weak D call: TRBD1 (5 bases). This CDR3 is built from 14 residues. V lost 7 bases and J 6 bases, leaving 18 bases between the germline ends.

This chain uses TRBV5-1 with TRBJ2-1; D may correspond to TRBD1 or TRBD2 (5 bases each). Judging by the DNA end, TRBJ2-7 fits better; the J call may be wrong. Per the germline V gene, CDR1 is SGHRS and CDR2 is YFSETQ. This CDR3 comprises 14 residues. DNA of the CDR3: TGCGCCAGCAGCTTGGTGGGGGTCTACAATGAGCAGTACTTC. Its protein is CASSLVGVYNEQYF.

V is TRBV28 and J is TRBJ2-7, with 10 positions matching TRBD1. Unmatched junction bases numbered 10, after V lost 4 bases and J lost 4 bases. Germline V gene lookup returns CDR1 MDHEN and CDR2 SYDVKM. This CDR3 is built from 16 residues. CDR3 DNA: TGTGCCAGCAGTTCCCCCGGGACAGGGGTACGGTACGAGCAGTACTTC. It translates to CASSSPGTGVRYEQYF.

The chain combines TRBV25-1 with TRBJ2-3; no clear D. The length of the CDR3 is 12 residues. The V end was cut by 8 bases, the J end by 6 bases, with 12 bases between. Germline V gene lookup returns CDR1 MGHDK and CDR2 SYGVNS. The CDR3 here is CASGKDKDTQYF. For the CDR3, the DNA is TGTGCCAGCGGAAAAGACAAGGATACGCAGTATTTT.

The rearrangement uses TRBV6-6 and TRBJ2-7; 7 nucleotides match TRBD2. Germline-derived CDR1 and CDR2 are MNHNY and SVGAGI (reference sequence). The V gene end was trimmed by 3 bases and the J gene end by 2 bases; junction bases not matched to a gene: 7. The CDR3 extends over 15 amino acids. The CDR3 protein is CASSYVGEGTYEQYF. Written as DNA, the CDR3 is TGTGCCAGCAGTTATGTGGGGGAGGGGACCTACGAGCAGTACTTC.

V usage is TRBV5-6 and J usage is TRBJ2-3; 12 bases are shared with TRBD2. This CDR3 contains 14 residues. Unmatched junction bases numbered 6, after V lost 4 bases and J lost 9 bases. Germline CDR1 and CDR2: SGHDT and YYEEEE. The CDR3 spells CASSGTSGLGTQYF. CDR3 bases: TGTGCCAGCAGCGGGACTAGCGGGCTGGGCACGCAGTATTTT.

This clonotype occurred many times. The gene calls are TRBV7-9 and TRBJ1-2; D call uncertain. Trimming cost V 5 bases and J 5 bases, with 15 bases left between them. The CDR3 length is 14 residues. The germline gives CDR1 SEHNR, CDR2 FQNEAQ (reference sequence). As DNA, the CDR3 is TGTGCCAGCAGCCCTCGGACTTTGGGGTATGGCTACACCTTC. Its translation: CASSPRTLGYGYTF.

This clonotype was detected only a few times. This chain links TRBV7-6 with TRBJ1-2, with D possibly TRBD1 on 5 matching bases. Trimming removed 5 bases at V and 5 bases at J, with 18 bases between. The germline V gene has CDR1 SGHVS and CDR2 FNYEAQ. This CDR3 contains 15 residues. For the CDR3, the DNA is TGTGCCAGCAGCCAGGGAGGGGCCCAGGGATATGGCTACACCTTC. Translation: CASSQGGAQGYGYTF.

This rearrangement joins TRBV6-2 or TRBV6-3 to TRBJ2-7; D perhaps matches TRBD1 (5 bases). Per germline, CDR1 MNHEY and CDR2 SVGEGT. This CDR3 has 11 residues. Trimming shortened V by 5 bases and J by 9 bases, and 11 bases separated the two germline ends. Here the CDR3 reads CASSDAQGQYF. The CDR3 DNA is TGTGCCAGCAGTGACGCGCAGGGGCAGTACTTC.

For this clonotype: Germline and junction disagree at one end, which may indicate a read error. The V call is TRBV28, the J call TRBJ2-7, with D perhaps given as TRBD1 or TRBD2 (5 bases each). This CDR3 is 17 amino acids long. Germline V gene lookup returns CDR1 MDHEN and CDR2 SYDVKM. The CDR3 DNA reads TGTGCCAGCAGTCCCATCTCGGGACGCTTCCTCTCCCACGAGCAGTACTTC. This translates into CASSPISGRFLSHEQYF.

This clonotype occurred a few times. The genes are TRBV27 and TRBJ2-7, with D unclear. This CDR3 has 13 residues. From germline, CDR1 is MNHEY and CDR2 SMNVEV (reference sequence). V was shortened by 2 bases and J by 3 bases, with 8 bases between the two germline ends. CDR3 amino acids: CASSLRFRYEQYF. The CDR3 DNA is TGTGCCAGCAGTTTAAGGTTTCGCTACGAGCAGTACTTC.

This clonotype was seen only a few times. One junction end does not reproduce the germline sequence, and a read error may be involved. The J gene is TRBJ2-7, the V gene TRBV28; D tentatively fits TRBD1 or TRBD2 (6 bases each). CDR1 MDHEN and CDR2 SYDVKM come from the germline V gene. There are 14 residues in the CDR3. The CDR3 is CASSPLRGLDERYF. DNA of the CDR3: TGTGCCAGCAGTCCCCTACGGGGGCTGGACGAGCGGTACTTC.

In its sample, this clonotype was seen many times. CDR3 DNA sequence: TGCGCCAGTCGGACTAGCGGGGTTCTCTCCTACGAGCAGTACTTC. Protein: CASRTSGVLSYEQYF. V and J are TRBV10-2 and TRBJ2-7, with 12 nucleotides matching TRBD2. CDR1 and CDR2 (germline): WSHSY, SAAADI. The CDR3 extends over 15 amino acids. J gave up 0 bases and V 9 bases, and 6 bases lay outside the gene matches.

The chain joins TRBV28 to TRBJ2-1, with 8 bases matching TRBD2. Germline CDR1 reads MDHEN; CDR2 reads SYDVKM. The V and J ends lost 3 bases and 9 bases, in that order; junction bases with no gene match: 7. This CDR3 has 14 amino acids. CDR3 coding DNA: TGTGCCAGCAGTTTTACGGGAGGGCCTGTTGAGCAGTTCTTC. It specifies CASSFTGGPVEQFF.

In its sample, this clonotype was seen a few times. The CDR3 DNA reads as TGTGCCAGCAGTTACTCAAGTTGGACCCTGACCTACGAGCAGTACTTC. Translating gives CASSYSSWTLTYEQYF. The chain couples TRBV6-2 or TRBV6-3 to TRBJ2-7; D not resolved. The germline V and J ends were trimmed by 0 bases and 2 bases, with 14 bases remaining between them. CDR3 size: 16 residues. The germline CDR1 and CDR2 sequences are MNHEY and SVGEGT.

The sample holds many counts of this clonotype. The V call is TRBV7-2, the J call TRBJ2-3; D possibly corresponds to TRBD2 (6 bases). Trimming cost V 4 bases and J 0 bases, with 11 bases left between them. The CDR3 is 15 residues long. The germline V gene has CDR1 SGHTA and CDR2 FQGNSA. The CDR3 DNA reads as TGTGCCAGCAGCTCCCGACTAGTTAGCACAGATACGCAGTATTTT. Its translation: CASSSRLVSTDTQYF.

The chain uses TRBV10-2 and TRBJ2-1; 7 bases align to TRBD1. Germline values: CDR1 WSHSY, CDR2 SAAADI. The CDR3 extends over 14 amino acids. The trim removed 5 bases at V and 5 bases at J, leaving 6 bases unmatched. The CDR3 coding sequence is TGCGCCAGCAGTAACAGGGGTCGAGACAATGAGCAGTTCTTC. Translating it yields CASSNRGRDNEQFF.

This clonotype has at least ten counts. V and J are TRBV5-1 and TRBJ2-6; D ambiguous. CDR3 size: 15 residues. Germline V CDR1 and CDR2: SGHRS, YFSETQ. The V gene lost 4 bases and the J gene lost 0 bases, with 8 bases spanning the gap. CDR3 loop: CASSHIDSGANVLTF. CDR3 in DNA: TGCGCCAGCAGCCATATCGACTCTGGGGCCAACGTCCTGACTTTC. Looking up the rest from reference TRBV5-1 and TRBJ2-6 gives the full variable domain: KAGVTQTPRYLIKTRGQQVTLSCSPISGHRSVSWYQQTPGQGLQFLFEYFSETQRNKGNFPGRFSGRQFSNSRSEMNVSTLELGDSALYLCASSHIDSGANVLTFGAGSRLTVL.

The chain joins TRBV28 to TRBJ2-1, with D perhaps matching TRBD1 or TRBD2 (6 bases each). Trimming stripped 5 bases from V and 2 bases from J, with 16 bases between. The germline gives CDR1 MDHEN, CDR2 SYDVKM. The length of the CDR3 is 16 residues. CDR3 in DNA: TGTGCCAGCAGTAAAGGGGGGAGGATGCCCTACAATGAGCAGTTCTTC. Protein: CASSKGGRMPYNEQFF.

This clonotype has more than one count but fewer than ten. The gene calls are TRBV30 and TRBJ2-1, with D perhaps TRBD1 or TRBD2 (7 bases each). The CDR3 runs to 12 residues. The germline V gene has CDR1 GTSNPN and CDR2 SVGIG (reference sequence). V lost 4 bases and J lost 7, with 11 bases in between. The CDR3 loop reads CAWNRGGNEQFF. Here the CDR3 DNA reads TGTGCCTGGAACAGGGGAGGGAATGAGCAGTTCTTC.

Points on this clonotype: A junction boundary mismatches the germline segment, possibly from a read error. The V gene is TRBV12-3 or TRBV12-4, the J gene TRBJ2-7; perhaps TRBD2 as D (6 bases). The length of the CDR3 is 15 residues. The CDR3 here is CASNLAAGVTYEQYF. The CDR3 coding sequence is TGTGCCAGCAATTTAGCGGCCGGTGTGACCTACGAGCAGTACTTC.